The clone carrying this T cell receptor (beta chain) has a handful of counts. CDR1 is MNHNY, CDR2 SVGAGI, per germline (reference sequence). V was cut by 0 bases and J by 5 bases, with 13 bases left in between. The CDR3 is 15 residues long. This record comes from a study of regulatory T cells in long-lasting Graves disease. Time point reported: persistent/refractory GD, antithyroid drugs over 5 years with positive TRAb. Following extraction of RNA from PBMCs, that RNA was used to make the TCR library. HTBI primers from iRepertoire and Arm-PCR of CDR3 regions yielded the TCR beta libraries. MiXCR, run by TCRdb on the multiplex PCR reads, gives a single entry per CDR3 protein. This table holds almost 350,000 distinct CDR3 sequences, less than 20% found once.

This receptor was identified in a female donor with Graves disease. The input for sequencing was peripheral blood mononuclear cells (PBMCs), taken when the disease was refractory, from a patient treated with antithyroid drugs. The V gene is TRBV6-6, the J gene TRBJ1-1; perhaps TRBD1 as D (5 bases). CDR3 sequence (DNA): TGTGCCAGCAGTTACTCAGGCAGGGCCCAGACTGAAGCTTTCTTT. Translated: CASSYSGRAQTEAFF.